The present T cell receptor (beta chain) was sequenced within a study of blood T cell repertoires in COVID-19. The repertoire was sequenced with immunoSEQ multiplex PCR; TCRdb's copy has only in-frame clones and lacks some. The table includes around 310,000 clones, just under 90% detected once. The CDR3 is made up of 14 amino acids. The germline CDR1 and CDR2 sequences are SGHTA and FQGNSA. V lost 3 bases and J 3 bases, leaving 12 bases between the germline ends. The gene calls are TRBV7-2 and TRBJ2-7; weak D call: TRBD1 (6 bases). Sample: PBMCs or T cells enriched from blood (not recorded which). This TCR was sampled from a young woman who had recovered from COVID-19. The CDR3 region has the DNA TGTGCCAGCAGCTTGGCAGGGGAGCTCTACGAGCAGTACTTC. Its translation: CASSLAGELYEQYF. The full variable domain, its missing parts supplied by reference TRBV7-2 and TRBJ2-7, is GAGVSQSPSNKVTEKGKDVELRCDPISGHTALYWYRQSLGQGLEFLIYFQGNSAPDKSGLPSDRFSAERTGGSVSTLTIQRTQQEDSAVYLCASSLAGELYEQYFGPGTRLTVT.